The sample holds a few counts of the clone carrying this T cell receptor (beta chain). This table comes from immunoSEQ multiplex PCR, and its TCRdb copy is limited to in-frame clones, with some not included. The repertoire has roughly 10,000 clones, more than 85% of them found once; the top ten carry approximately 3.5%. The data originate from a study of graft-versus-host responses after intestinal transplantation. At the level of the study: Among the recipients, all got anti-thymocyte globulin induction and then tacrolimus and steroids for roughly three years.

Trimming pared 2 bases from V and 8 bases from J, leaving 21 bases between. Germline V CDR1 and CDR2: ENHRY, SYGVKD. The CDR3 runs 16 residues. The sequence came from a human patient who received an intestinal transplant, so some T cells may come from the graft donor. The rearrangement uses TRBV10-3 and TRBJ1-2, with D perhaps matching TRBD1 (5 bases). The sequencing used PBMCs, collected approximately 40 days after intestinal transplantation. In nucleotides, the CDR3 is TGTGCCATCAGTGAGCTCCGGGCGAGGGCACAGGAGGGCTACACCTTC. This gives the protein CAISELRARAQEGYTF.